This T cell receptor beta chain was found in a study of blood T cell repertoires in COVID-19. Clones were read by immunoSEQ multiplex PCR, and TCRdb kept only the in-frame ones, dropping some. The data hold over 150,000 clones, with approximately 90% observed a single time. Input material: peripheral blood. The TCR originated in a woman in her sixties or seventies with COVID-19, enrolled during active disease.

The CDR3 region is CASSLGDDEKLFF. The CDR3 bases are TGTGCCAGCAGCTTAGGAGATGATGAAAAACTGTTTTTT. The chain has TRBV7-9 and TRBJ1-4, with no clear D. There are 13 residues in the CDR3. V lost 1 base and J 6 bases, leaving 6 bases between the germline ends. Germline V lookup: CDR1 SEHNR, CDR2 FQNEAQ (reference sequence).